The 10 T cell receptor beta chains presented below share a single source sample, sequenced in a study of response to subunit inactivated influenza vaccine. TCRdb analysed the RT-PCR reads with MiXCR anew, one entry per CDR3 protein. The sample includes around 790,000 distinct CDR3 sequences, around 20% of them seen just once. Sequencing used PBMCs from blood, obtained roughly 5 days after vaccination. Source of these receptors: a man aged 50 or older who received an inactivated influenza vaccine.

The chain combines TRBV10-3 with TRBJ2-7; maybe TRBD1 (6 bases). Germline V CDR1 and CDR2: ENHRY, SYGVKD. CDR3 length: 13 residues. V shed 7 bases and J shed 2 bases, with 12 bases lying between them. The CDR3 DNA reads TGTGCCATCAATGGGGGCAGTACCTACGAGCAGTACTTC. Protein sequence: CAINGGSTYEQYF.

Only a few counts were recorded for this clonotype. The chain links TRBV4-2 to TRBJ2-7; D remains ambiguous. The germline V gene has CDR1 LGHNA and CDR2 YNFKEQ. Trimming took 1 base from V and 0 from J, leaving 13 bases between them. CDR3 length equals 16 residues. For the CDR3, the DNA is TGTGCCAGCAGCCAAGCTCTCAGTGGGCTCTCCTACGAGCAGTACTTC. Protein product: CASSQALSGLSYEQYF.

This clonotype was observed many times. The CDR3 nucleotides read TGCGCCAGCAGCCAGGAGACAGGGGATCGTGGCTACACCTTC. Its translation: CASSQETGDRGYTF. This rearrangement joins TRBV4-3 to TRBJ1-2, with TRBD1 matching 8 bases. Trimming at V came to 3 bases and at J to 7 bases, leaving 7 bases not matched to a gene. Germline assignment: CDR1 LGHNA and CDR2 YSLEER. This CDR3 contains 14 residues.

This clonotype has only a few counts. CDR3 loop: CASSGGADNYGYTF. DNA of the CDR3: TGCGCCAGCAGCGGTGGGGCGGACAACTATGGCTACACCTTC. The rearrangement joins TRBV5-1 to TRBJ1-2; tentatively, D is TRBD1 (5 bases). Germline V gene lookup returns CDR1 SGHRS and CDR2 YFSETQ. V dropped 4 bases and J dropped 2 bases, with 12 bases sitting between them. The CDR3 extends over 14 amino acids.

The CDR3: CASRDSIAKNIQYF. The CDR3 DNA is TGTGCCAGCAGGGACTCTATAGCCAAAAACATTCAGTACTTC. This chain links TRBV12-3 or TRBV12-4 with TRBJ2-4, with D possibly being TRBD2 (5 bases). This CDR3 contains 14 residues. V was shortened by 6 bases and J by 0 bases, with 9 bases between the two germline ends.

The chain has TRBV20-1 and TRBJ2-1; D remains ambiguous. Looked up from germline, CDR1 is DFQATT and CDR2 is SNEGSKA (reference sequence). The CDR3 totals 12 residues. The V gene lost 6 bases and the J gene lost 9 bases, with 15 bases spanning the gap. The CDR3 sequence is CSAGRASSEQFF. CDR3 nucleotide sequence: TGCAGTGCCGGTAGGGCGTCCAGTGAGCAGTTCTTC.

This clonotype was counted many times. The chain recombines TRBV12-3 or TRBV12-4 with TRBJ2-1, with 7 bases identical to TRBD2. Trimming took 6 bases from V and 5 from J; bases not matched to a gene: 7. The CDR3 runs 14 residues. The CDR3 loop reads CASSLKGTNNEQFF. The CDR3 DNA sequence: TGTGCCAGCAGCCTTAAGGGGACTAACAATGAGCAGTTCTTC.

At least ten counts were recorded for this clonotype. The chain joins TRBV28 to TRBJ1-2; TRBD1 agrees at 7 bases. The CDR3 spans 11 residues. Germline lookup yields CDR1 MDHEN and CDR2 SYDVKM. Losses at the gene ends were 5 bases for V and 8 bases for J; bases not matched to a gene: 2. As DNA, the CDR3 is TGTGCCAGCAGTGACAGGGTCGGCTACACCTTC. It codes for CASSDRVGYTF.

The rearrangement links TRBV2 to TRBJ2-7; possibly TRBD2 for D (6 bases). Between the trimmed V and J ends, which lost 8 bases and 0 bases, there was a span of 17 bases. In germline, CDR1 is SNHLY, CDR2 FYNNEI. This CDR3 contains 15 residues. The CDR3 DNA reads as TGTGCCAGCCTCCGCGGGGCAGGGCTCTCCTACGAGCAGTACTTC. It codes for CASLRGAGLSYEQYF.

There are many counts of this clonotype. V usage is TRBV29-1 and J usage is TRBJ2-1, with 13 bases that match TRBD2. Trimming took 1 base from V and 3 from J; bases not matched to a gene: 3. Germline V gene sequence: CDR1 SQVTM, CDR2 ANQGSEA. The CDR3 extends over 16 amino acids. The CDR3 DNA reads TGCAGCGTTGAAGGGACTAGCGGGGGCCACTACAATGAGCAGTTCTTC. Translation gives CSVEGTSGGHYNEQFF.